A selection of T cell receptor beta chains follows, all from one sample in a study of T cells in Graves' hyperthyroidism and ophthalmopathy. Each CDR3 protein gets one entry after TCRdb re-called the multiplex PCR reads with MiXCR. Seen here are 450,000 to 550,000 distinct CDR3 sequences, less than 25% observed once, and the top ten hold about 11%. The sample was blood. Receptors were obtained from a woman in her twenties or thirties with Graves' ophthalmopathy. Both conserved end residues are part of each CDR3. The D gene is left open where the match is weak. Where a row states a size, it is once, few, many or the class of an expanded clone; other rows omit it.

d_gene	v_gene	j_gene	abundance	len	CDR3nt	CDR3aa
TRBD2	TRBV12-3/TRBV12-4	TRBJ2-1	many	15	TGTGCCAGCAGTCCCAGCGGGGGGGTTGGCAATGAGCAGTTCTTC	CASSPSGGVGNEQFF
TRBD1	TRBV12-3/TRBV12-4	TRBJ2-5	once	16	TGCGCGAGCAGGTCCCGACAGGGTCCGCATAAAGAGACCCAGTACTTC	CASRSRQGPHKETQYF
TRBD1	TRBV28	TRBJ2-5	many	17	TGTGCCAGCAGTTCAGCTAAGACAGGGTTTGGGAGTCAGACCCAGTACTTC	CASSSAKTGFGSQTQYF
.	TRBV7-8	TRBJ1-1	many	14	TGTGCCAGCATTCTGGGGCGACAGAACACTGAAGCTTTCTTT	CASILGRQNTEAFF
.	TRBV11-2	TRBJ2-6	.	15	TGTGCCAGCAGCTCCGGGACACCTGGGGCCAACGTCCTGACTTTC	CASSSGTPGANVLTF
TRBD1	TRBV28	TRBJ2-7	.	17	TGTGCCAGCAGTAACTCCCGGGACCCCAAAGGGGGCGACGAGCAGTACTTC	CASSNSRDPKGGDEQYF
TRBD2	TRBV29-1	TRBJ2-3	.	15	TGCAGCGTAACCACCCCTAGCGGGGCCACAGATACGCAGTATTTT	CSVTTPSGATDTQYF
.	TRBV5-1	TRBJ2-7	once	14	TGCGCCAGCAGCTTGGTGGAGGGCCGGTACGAGCAGTACTTC	CASSLVEGRYEQYF
.	TRBV7-2	TRBJ2-5	many	13	TGTGCCAGCAGCGGGGGGGCTAAAGAGACCCAGTACTTC	CASSGGAKETQYF
.	TRBV28	TRBJ1-2	many	12	TGTGCCAGCAGGGAGGGAGGGGTTGGCTACACCTTC	CASREGGVGYTF
.	TRBV10-3	TRBJ1-2	many	13	TGTGCCATAAGAGAGGATGAAAACTATGGCTACACCTTC	CAIREDENYGYTF
TRBD1	TRBV18	TRBJ2-3	.	16	TGTGCCAGCTCACCAATTACAGGGGAGAGGGCAGATACGCAGTATTTT	CASSPITGERADTQYF
.	TRBV12-3/TRBV12-4	TRBJ1-2	few	14	TGTGCCAGCAGCTTTCACCCTAATAACTATGGCTACACCTTC	CASSFHPNNYGYTF
.	TRBV20-1	TRBJ2-5	many	15	TGCAGTGCTAGAGATAGTGAGGGCCATAGGGAGACCCAGTACTTC	CSARDSEGHRETQYF
.	TRBV6-2/TRBV6-3	TRBJ1-2	many	14	TGTGCCAGCAGGACCAAAGGCAGGTCCTATGGCTACACCTTC	CASRTKGRSYGYTF
.	TRBV12-3/TRBV12-4	TRBJ1-1	many	13	TGTGCCAGCAGTGGGGACGCCTCAGGGGAAGCTTTCTTT	CASSGDASGEAFF
TRBD2	TRBV7-6	TRBJ2-7	many	14	TGTGCCAGCAGCGCCACCAGCGGGGGATACGAGCAGTACTTC	CASSATSGGYEQYF
TRBD1	TRBV28	TRBJ2-2	many	17	TGTGCCAGCAGTTTATTCTGGACAGGGACTAACACCGGGGAGCTGTTTTTT	CASSLFWTGTNTGELFF
.	TRBV13	TRBJ2-7	few	13	TGTGCCAGCAGCTTTTCCGAGGGCAACGAGCAGTACTTC	CASSFSEGNEQYF
.	TRBV20-1	TRBJ1-2	.	15	TGCAGTGCTAGAGATGTACAGGCCCACTGGGTTGGCTACACCTTC	CSARDVQAHWVGYTF
TRBD1	TRBV6-5	TRBJ2-7	many	17	TGTGCCAGCAGTTCACGGTGGACAGGGGAATTCCACTACGAGCAGTACTTC	CASSSRWTGEFHYEQYF
.	TRBV5-1	TRBJ2-2	.	13	TGCGCCAGCAGCGGGGCCCGAACCGGGGAGCTGTTTTTT	CASSGARTGELFF
TRBD1	TRBV19	TRBJ1-5	many	15	TGTGCCAGTAGTATACGACAGGGGCTTGATCAGCCCCAGCATTTT	CASSIRQGLDQPQHF
.	TRBV7-9	TRBJ1-2	.	13	TGTGCCAGCAGCTTATCAGAATTCTATGGCTACACCTTC	CASSLSEFYGYTF
TRBD1	TRBV6-1	TRBJ1-2	many	15	TGTGCCAGCAGTATATTTACAGGGGCTAACTATGGCTACACCTTC	CASSIFTGANYGYTF
.	TRBV6-4	TRBJ1-1	many	16	TGTGCCAGCAGACCACTCCGCAGCCTAAGGTTCACTGAAGCTTTCTTT	CASRPLRSLRFTEAFF
.	TRBV2	TRBJ2-5	.	12	TGTGCCAGCAGTCCATATAGAGAGACCCAGTACTTC	CASSPYRETQYF
.	TRBV19	TRBJ2-7	.	15	TGTGCCACTAGTAAGGAACAGGTTAACTCCTACGAGCAGTACTTC	CATSKEQVNSYEQYF
.	TRBV20-1	TRBJ1-5	many	12	TGCAGTGCTAGAGCGAGCAATCAGCCCCAGCATTTT	CSARASNQPQHF
.	TRBV6-5	TRBJ2-7	.	14	TGTGCCAGCAGTTACCTGATATCGGAATACGAGCAGTACTTC	CASSYLISEYEQYF
.	TRBV6-1	TRBJ1-6	many	15	TGTGCCAGCAGGACCCAGGGACTCTTCGATTCACCCCTCCACTTT	CASRTQGLFDSPLHF
TRBD1	TRBV12-3/TRBV12-4	TRBJ2-7	few	14	TGTGCCAGCAGTACAGGACAGGGTTTAAACGAGCAGTACTTC	CASSTGQGLNEQYF
.	TRBV14	TRBJ2-7	many	15	TGTGCCAGCAGCCCCCGGGCTCGAGTCTCCTACGAGCAGTACTTC	CASSPRARVSYEQYF
.	TRBV2	TRBJ1-1	many	15	TGTGCCAGCAAGATTGAGGGGGTTATGAACACTGAAGCTTTCTTT	CASKIEGVMNTEAFF
.	TRBV5-1	TRBJ1-6	few	15	TGCGCCAGCGGCGCCAGGGACCCCGGGAGCTCACCCCTCCACTTT	CASGARDPGSSPLHF
.	TRBV12-3/TRBV12-4	TRBJ1-2	many	16	TGTGCCACTCCCAGGGGAGCTCCGGGAGCTAACTATGGCTACACCTTC	CATPRGAPGANYGYTF
TRBD2	TRBV20-1	TRBJ2-2	few	15	TGCAGTGCTAGAACGCGGGGGGGGAACACCGGGGAGCTGTTTTTT	CSARTRGGNTGELFF
.	TRBV18	TRBJ2-2	.	14	TGTGCCAGCTCACCAGGGGGACGAACCGGGGAGCTGTTTTTT	CASSPGGRTGELFF
.	TRBV6-5	TRBJ1-3	.	15	TGTGCCAGCAGTTACTCCCACTCCGGGGGAAACACCATATATTTT	CASSYSHSGGNTIYF
.	TRBV12-3/TRBV12-4	TRBJ2-7	.	13	TGTGCCAGCAGTTTCCCCAACAACTACGAGCAGTACTTC	CASSFPNNYEQYF
.	TRBV19	TRBJ1-5	.	18	TGTGCCAGCATGCCCTTGCGGGGCAAACAGGGTAGCAATCAGCCCCAGCATTTT	CASMPLRGKQGSNQPQHF
.	TRBV9	TRBJ2-5	.	16	TGTGCCAGCAGCGTAGGGGCTAGCCGGGGTCAAGAGACCCAGTACTTC	CASSVGASRGQETQYF
TRBD1	TRBV6-1	TRBJ1-2	few	15	TGTGCCAGCAGTGCGGCAGGGGGCTTCGACTATGGCTACACCTTC	CASSAAGGFDYGYTF